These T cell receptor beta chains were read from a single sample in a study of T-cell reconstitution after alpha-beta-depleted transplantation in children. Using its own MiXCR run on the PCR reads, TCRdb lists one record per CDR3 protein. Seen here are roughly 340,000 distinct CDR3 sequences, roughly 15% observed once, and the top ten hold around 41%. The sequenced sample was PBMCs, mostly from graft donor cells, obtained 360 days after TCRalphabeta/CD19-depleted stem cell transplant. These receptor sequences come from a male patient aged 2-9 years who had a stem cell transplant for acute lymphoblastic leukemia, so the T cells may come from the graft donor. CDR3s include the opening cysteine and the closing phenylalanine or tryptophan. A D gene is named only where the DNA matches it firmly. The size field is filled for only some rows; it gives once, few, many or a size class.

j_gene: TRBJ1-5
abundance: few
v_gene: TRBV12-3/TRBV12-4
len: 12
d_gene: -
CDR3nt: TGTGCCAGCAGTCCATCGGGTCAGCCCCAGCATTTT
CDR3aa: CASSPSGQPQHF

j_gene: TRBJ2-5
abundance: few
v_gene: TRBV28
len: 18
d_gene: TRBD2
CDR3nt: TGTGCCAGCAGCAATCTTACCCTATTCGGACTAGCGGGAGGAACCCAGTACTTC
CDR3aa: CASSNLTLFGLAGGTQYF

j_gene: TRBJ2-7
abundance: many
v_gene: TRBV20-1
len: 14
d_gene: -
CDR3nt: TGCAGTGCTGCTACAACTACGGCTTTCTACGAGCAGTACTTC
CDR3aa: CSAATTTAFYEQYF

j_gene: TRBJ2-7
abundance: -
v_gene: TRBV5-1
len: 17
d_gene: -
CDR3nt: TGCGCCAGCAGCTTGGCCGACAGGTCCCTCTCCTCCTACGAGCAGTACTTC
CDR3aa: CASSLADRSLSSYEQYF

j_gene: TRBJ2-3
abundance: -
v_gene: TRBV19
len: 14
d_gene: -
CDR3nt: TGTGCCAGTAGGAAGGATCCCCTTCGGGATACGCAGTATTTT
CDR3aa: CASRKDPLRDTQYF

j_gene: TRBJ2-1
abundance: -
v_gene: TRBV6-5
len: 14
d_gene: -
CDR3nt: TGTGCCAGCAGTTACCGTCCTTATGGGGGTGAGCAGTTCTTC
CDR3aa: CASSYRPYGGEQFF

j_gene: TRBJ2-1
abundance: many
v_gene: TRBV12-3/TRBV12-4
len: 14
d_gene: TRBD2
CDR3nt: TGTGCCAGCTCCGGGACTAGCGGGACCAAAGGGCAGTTCTTC
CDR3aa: CASSGTSGTKGQFF

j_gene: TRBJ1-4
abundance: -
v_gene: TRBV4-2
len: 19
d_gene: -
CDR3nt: TGTGCCAGCAGCGGCTCCAACATCAGGGCCCGGCCTTCCGGGGAAAAACTGTTTTTT
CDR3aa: CASSGSNIRARPSGEKLFF

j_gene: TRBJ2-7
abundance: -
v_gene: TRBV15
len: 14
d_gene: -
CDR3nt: TGTGCCACCAGCAGAGGATACGGGACCTACGAGCAGTACTTC
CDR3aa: CATSRGYGTYEQYF

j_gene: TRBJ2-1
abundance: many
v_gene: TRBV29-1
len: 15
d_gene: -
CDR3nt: TGCAGCGTGGGGACATCACAGCGCACCTACAATGAGCAGTTCTTC
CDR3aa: CSVGTSQRTYNEQFF

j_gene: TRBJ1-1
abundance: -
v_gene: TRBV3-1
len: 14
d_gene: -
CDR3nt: TGTGCCAGCAGCCAAGTACAGGGTTTCACTGAAGCTTTCTTT
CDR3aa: CASSQVQGFTEAFF

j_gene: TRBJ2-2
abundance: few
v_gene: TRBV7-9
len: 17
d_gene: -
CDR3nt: TGTGCCAGCAGTTCCTCCCGGGCGCGGGCGAACACCGGGGAGCTGTTTTTT
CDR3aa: CASSSSRARANTGELFF

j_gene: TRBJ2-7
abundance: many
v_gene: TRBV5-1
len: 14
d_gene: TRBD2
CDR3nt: TGCGCCAGCAGCTTGGCTAGCGGTGACTACGAGCAGTACTTC
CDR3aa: CASSLASGDYEQYF

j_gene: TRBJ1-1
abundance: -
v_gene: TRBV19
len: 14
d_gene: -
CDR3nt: TGTGCCAGCCCGCCGGGGGGGGCCAACTCTGAAGCTTTCTTT
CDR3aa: CASPPGGANSEAFF

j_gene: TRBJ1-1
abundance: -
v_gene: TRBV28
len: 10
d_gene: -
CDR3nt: TGTGCCAGCACGCGGGGCAAAGCTTTCTTT
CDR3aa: CASTRGKAFF

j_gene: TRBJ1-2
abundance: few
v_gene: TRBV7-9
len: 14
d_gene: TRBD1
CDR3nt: TGTGCCAGCAGCTTACCGCGGACAGGGTATGGCTACACCTTC
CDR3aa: CASSLPRTGYGYTF

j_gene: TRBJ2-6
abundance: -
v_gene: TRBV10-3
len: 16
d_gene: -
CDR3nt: TGTGCCATCAGTGAGTCCGGCGCGACTGGGGCCAACGTCCTGACTTTC
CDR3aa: CAISESGATGANVLTF

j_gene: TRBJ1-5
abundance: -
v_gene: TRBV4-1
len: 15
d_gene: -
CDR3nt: TGCGCCAGCAGCCAAGATGAGGGGCGGGCTCAGCCCCAGCATTTT
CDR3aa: CASSQDEGRAQPQHF

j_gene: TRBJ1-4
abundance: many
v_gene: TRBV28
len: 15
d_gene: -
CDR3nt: TGTGCCAGCAGTTTAGCCAACAGGGTTAATGAAAAACTGTTTTTT
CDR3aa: CASSLANRVNEKLFF

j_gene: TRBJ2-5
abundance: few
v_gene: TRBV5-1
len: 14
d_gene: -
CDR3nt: TGCGCCAGCAGCGGTGGGGGCCCTGGAGAGACCCAGTACTTC
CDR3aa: CASSGGGPGETQYF

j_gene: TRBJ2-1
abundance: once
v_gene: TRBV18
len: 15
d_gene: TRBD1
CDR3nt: TGTGCCAGCTCACCAGGACAGGGCGGCGGGGTTCTGCAGTTCTTC
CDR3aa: CASSPGQGGGVLQFF

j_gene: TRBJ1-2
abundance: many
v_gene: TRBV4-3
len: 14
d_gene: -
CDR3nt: TGCGCCAGCAGCGTCGGGACCTATGTGCATGGCTACACCTTC
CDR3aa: CASSVGTYVHGYTF

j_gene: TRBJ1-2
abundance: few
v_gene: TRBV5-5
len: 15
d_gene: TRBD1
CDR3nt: TGTGCCAGCAGCCCCCGGGACAGGGATATCTATGGCTACACCTTC
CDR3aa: CASSPRDRDIYGYTF

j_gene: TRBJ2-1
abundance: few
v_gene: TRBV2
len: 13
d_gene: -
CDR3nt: TGTGCCAGCCGGAAACTCCCCTACAATGAGCAGTTCTTC
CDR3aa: CASRKLPYNEQFF

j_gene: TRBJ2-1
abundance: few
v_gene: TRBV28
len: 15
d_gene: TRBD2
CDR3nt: TGTGCCAGCAGAGAGACTAGCTCTGGCTACAATGAGCAGTTCTTC
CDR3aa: CASRETSSGYNEQFF

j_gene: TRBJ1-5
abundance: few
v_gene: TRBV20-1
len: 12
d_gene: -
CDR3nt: TGCAGTGCTACTATTAGCAATCAGCCCCAGCATTTT
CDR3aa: CSATISNQPQHF

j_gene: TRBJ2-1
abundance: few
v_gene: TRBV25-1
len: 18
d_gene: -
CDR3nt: TGTGCCAGCAGTGACTTCTCGAGGGCGGGAATCCATTACAATGAGCAGTTCTTC
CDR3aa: CASSDFSRAGIHYNEQFF

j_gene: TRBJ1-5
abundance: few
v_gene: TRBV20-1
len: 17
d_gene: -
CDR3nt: TGCAGTGCTAGAGACCGAGGGGGGGGTTATAGCAATCAGCCCCAGCATTTT
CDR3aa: CSARDRGGGYSNQPQHF

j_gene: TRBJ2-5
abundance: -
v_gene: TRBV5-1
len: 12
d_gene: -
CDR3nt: TGCGCCAGCAGCTTGAGTTTGGAGACCCAGTACTTC
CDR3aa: CASSLSLETQYF

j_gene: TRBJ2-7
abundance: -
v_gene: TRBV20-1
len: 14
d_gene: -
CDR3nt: TGCAGTGCGCACTCCGACTCCACCCTACCCGAGCAGTACTTC
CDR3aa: CSAHSDSTLPEQYF

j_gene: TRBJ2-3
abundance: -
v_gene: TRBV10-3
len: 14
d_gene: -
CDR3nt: TGTGCCATCAGTAACCACGACAGGCCAGATACGCAGTATTTT
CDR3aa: CAISNHDRPDTQYF

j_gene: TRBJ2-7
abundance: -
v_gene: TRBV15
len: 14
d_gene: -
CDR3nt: TGTGCCACCAGCAGAGATGTGGCTAACTACGAGCAGTACTTC
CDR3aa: CATSRDVANYEQYF

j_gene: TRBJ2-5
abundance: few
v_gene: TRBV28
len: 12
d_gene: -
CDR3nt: TGTGCCTCGGGACAAGTCCATCAGACCCAGTACTTC
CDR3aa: CASGQVHQTQYF

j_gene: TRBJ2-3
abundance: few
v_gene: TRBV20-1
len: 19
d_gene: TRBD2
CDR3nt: TGCAGTGCTAGAGATCCCGGGGGACTAGCGGGAGGAAGCACAGATACGCAGTATTTT
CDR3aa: CSARDPGGLAGGSTDTQYF

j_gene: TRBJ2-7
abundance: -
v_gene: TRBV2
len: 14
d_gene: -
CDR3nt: TGTGCCAGCAGGAATAGAGTTCTCTCCTACGAGCAGTACTTC
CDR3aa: CASRNRVLSYEQYF

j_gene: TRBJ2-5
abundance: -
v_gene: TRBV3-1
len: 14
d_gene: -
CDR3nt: TGTGCCAGCAGTGACCGTGGGGGCCAAGAGACCCAGTACTTC
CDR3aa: CASSDRGGQETQYF

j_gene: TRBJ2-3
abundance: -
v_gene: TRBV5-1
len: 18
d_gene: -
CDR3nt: TGCGCCAGCAGCTCCGCGGGGGCAGCACCATCTAGCACAGATACGCAGTATTTT
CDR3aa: CASSSAGAAPSSTDTQYF

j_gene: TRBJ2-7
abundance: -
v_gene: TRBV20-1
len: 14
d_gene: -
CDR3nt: TGCAGTGCCAATATTCCGGGACCCTCCTACGAGCAGTACTTC
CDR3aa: CSANIPGPSYEQYF

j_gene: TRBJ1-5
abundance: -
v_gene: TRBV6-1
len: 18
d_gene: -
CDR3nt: TGTGCCAGCAGTCAGACAGGACTTTTGGCTCTTAGCAATCAGCCCCAGCATTTT
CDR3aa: CASSQTGLLALSNQPQHF

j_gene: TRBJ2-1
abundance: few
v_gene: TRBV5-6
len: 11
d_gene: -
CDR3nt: TGTGCCAGCAGCTTATGGCATGAGCAGTTCTTC
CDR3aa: CASSLWHEQFF

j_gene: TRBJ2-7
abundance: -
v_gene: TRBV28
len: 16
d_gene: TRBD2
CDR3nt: TGTGCCAGCAGTTTCCGTAGCGGGGAGGTCTCCTACGAGCAGTACTTC
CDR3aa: CASSFRSGEVSYEQYF

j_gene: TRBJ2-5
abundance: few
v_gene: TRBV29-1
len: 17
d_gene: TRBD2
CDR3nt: TGCAGCGTGTCTGACTGGACTAGCGGGAGTAAGCAAGAGACCCAGTACTTC
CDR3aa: CSVSDWTSGSKQETQYF

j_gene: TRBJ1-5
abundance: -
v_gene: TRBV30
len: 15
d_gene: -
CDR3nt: TGTGCCTGGAGTGTGCGGGGGGCGGGCAATCAGCCCCAGCATTTT
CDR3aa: CAWSVRGAGNQPQHF

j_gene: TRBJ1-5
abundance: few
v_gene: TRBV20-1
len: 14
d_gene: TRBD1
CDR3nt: TGCAGTGCTAGAGATCCGGGACAGAATCAGCCCCAGCATTTT
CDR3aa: CSARDPGQNQPQHF

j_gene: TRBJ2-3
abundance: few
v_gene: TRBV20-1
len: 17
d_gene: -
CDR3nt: TGCAGTGCTAGAGATAATGAATGGGGAATCCGGGCAGATACGCAGTATTTT
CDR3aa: CSARDNEWGIRADTQYF

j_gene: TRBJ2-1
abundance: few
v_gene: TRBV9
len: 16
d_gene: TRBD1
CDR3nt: TGTGCCAGCAGCGTAGGAGGACCGGGACAGAAAAATGAGCAGTTCTTC
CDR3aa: CASSVGGPGQKNEQFF

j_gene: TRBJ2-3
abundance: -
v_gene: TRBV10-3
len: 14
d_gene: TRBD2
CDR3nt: TGTGCCACCAGACTAGCGGGAGCCCGAGATACGCAGTATTTT
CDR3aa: CATRLAGARDTQYF

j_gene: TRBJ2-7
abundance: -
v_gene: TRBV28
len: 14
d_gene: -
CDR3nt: TGTGCCAGCAGTTTACCCGACAGACTCTACGAGCAGTACTTC
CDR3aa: CASSLPDRLYEQYF

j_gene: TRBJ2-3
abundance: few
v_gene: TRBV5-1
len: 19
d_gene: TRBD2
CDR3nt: TGCGCCAGCAGCTTCCACCCAGCCGGGACTAGCGGGAGAACAGATACGCAGTATTTT
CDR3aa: CASSFHPAGTSGRTDTQYF

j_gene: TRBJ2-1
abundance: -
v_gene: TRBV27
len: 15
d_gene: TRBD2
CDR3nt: TGTGCCAGCAGTTCGACTAGCGGGACTGACAATGAGCAGTTCTTC
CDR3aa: CASSSTSGTDNEQFF

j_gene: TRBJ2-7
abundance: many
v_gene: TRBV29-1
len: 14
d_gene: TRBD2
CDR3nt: TGCAGCGTTGGGGGTGCTAGCGGAGCCTACGAGCAGTACTTC
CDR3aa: CSVGGASGAYEQYF

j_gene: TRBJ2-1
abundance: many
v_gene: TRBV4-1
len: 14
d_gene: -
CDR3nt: TGCGCCAGCAGCCAAGATAGGAGGATAGATGAGCAGTTCTTC
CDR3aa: CASSQDRRIDEQFF

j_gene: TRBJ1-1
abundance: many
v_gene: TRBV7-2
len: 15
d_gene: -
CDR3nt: TGTGCCAGCAGCTTAGAAGGCCAAGCCTACACTGAAGCTTTCTTT
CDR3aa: CASSLEGQAYTEAFF

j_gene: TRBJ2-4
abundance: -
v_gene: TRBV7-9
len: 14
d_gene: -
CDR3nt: TGTGCCAGCACCCGCCCGGGCGGCAAAAACATTCAGTACTTC
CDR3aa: CASTRPGGKNIQYF

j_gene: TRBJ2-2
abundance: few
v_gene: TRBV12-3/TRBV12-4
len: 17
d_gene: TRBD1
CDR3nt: TGTGCCAGCAGTTTAGCCTTTACAGACAGGGGGCGAGGGGAGCTGTTTTTT
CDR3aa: CASSLAFTDRGRGELFF